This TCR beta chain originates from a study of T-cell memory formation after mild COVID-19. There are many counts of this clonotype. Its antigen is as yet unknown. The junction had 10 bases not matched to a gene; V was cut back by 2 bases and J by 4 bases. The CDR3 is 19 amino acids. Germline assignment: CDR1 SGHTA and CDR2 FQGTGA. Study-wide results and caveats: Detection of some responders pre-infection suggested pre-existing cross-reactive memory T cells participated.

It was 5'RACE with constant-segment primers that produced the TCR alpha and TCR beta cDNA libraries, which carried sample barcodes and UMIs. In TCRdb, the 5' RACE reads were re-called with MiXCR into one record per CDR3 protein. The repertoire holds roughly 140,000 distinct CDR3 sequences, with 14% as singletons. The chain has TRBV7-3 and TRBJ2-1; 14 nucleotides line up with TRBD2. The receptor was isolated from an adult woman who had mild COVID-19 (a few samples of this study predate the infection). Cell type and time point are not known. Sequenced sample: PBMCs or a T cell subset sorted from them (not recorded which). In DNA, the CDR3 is TGTGCCAGCAGCTTATCCGGGACTAGCGGGAGATGGGGTTACAATGAGCAGTTCTTC. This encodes CASSLSGTSGRWGYNEQFF.